This is a list of T cell receptor beta chains from one sample in a study of technical replicates of blood from a handful of donors. Here immunoSEQ multiplex PCR was the method, and the copy in TCRdb shows in-frame clones only, minus some. Among more than 65,000 clones listed, roughly 96% were seen once. Sequenced material: T cells isolated from PBMCs. The receptors were sampled from a human donor in good health. The CDR3 runs from the conserved cysteine through the conserved F or W. The order of the fields is D gene, J gene, V gene, clone size, CDR3 protein, CDR3 DNA. D genes are given only for firm matches. Expanded clones get a size class; other rows say once, few or many, or leave the size out.

>-|TRBJ1-2|TRBV7-9|-
CASSLVPGGNYGYTF
TGTGCCAGCAGCTTAGTCCCCGGGGGAAACTATGGCTACACCTTC
>TRBD2|TRBJ2-1|TRBV5-6|-
CASSLTSGGRGEQFF
TGTGCCAGCAGCTTGACTAGCGGGGGTAGGGGAGAGCAGTTCTTC
>-|TRBJ2-1|TRBV6-6|-
CASSYSVYYNEQFF
TGTGCCAGCAGTTACTCGGTCTACTACAATGAGCAGTTCTTC
>TRBD1|TRBJ1-1|TRBV6-1|-
CASSRTGQGTEAFF
TGTGCCAGCAGTAGGACAGGGCAGGGTACTGAAGCTTTCTTT
>TRBD2|TRBJ2-1|TRBV6-6|-
CASSYSSGTSYNEQFF
TGTGCCAGCAGTTACTCTAGCGGGACCTCCTACAATGAGCAGTTCTTC
>-|TRBJ2-1|TRBV28|-
CASNGGTYNEQFF
TGTGCCAGCAACGGAGGCACCTACAATGAGCAGTTCTTC
>TRBD1|TRBJ1-1|TRBV5-1|once
CASSLWRGQGVLGNTEAFF
TGCGCCAGCAGCTTGTGGAGGGGACAGGGGGTTCTAGGGAACACTGAAGCTTTCTTT
>-|TRBJ1-5|TRBV6-1|-
CASSDSGNQPQHF
TGTGCCAGCAGTGATTCAGGTAATCAGCCCCAGCATTTT
>TRBD1|TRBJ1-5|TRBV28|-
CASSPDRGHWQPQHF
TGTGCCAGCAGTCCCGACAGGGGGCATTGGCAGCCCCAGCATTTT
>TRBD1|TRBJ2-7|TRBV10-2|-
CASTFDREIYEQYF
TGCGCCAGCACTTTTGACAGGGAGATCTACGAGCAGTACTTC
>-|TRBJ2-3|TRBV6-6|-
CASTFTDTQYF
TGTGCCAGCACCTTTACAGATACGCAGTATTTT
>-|TRBJ1-5|TRBV28|-
CASSLLTGSLPYSNQPQHF
TGTGCCAGCAGTTTACTAACCGGGTCCTTGCCTTATAGCAATCAGCCCCAGCATTTT
>-|TRBJ1-4|TRBV7-2|-
CASSPRLKDNEKLFF
TGTGCCAGCAGTCCAAGACTGAAGGATAATGAAAAACTGTTTTTT
>TRBD1|TRBJ1-5|TRBV28|-
CASQGGSHQPQHF
TGTGCCAGCCAAGGGGGCTCCCATCAGCCCCAGCATTTT
>-|TRBJ2-1|TRBV19|-
CASISDYNEQFF
TGTGCCAGTATTAGCGACTACAATGAGCAGTTCTTC
>TRBD1|TRBJ2-7|TRBV25-1|-
CASSESGTGAYEQYF
TGTGCCAGCAGTGAATCCGGGACAGGAGCCTACGAGCAGTACTTC
>-|TRBJ1-3|TRBV10-3|-
CAITSDSSGNTIYF
TGTGCCATCACCTCGGACAGCTCTGGAAACACCATATATTTT
>-|TRBJ2-1|TRBV4-3|-
CASSQEPGVLGSANEQFF
TGCGCCAGCAGCCAAGAGCCGGGAGTCTTAGGTTCCGCCAATGAGCAGTTCTTC
>TRBD2|TRBJ2-1|TRBV9|-
CASSFQTSRGEQFF
TGTGCCAGCAGCTTCCAGACTAGCCGCGGTGAGCAGTTCTTC
>-|TRBJ2-6|TRBV27|-
CASTYSGANVLTF
TGTGCCAGCACCTACTCTGGGGCCAACGTCCTGACTTTC
>-|TRBJ2-3|TRBV9|-
CASSVGQGASF
-
>-|TRBJ2-7|TRBV28|-
CASSLPGEGAGEQYF
TGTGCCAGCAGTTTGCCCGGAGAGGGAGCTGGCGAGCAGTACTTC
>TRBD1|TRBJ1-5|TRBV5-6|-
CASSRDRAGPQHF
TGTGCCAGCAGCCGGGACAGGGCTGGGCCCCAGCATTTT
>-|TRBJ1-5|TRBV19|-
CASSIGLTSKGQPQHF
TGTGCCAGTAGTATAGGTCTCACCTCAAAGGGGCAGCCCCAGCATTTT
>-|TRBJ2-2|TRBV9|once
CASSAQGTGELFF
TGTGCCAGCAGCGCACAGGGCACCGGGGAGCTGTTTTTT
>-|TRBJ2-3|TRBV30|-
CAQGRSTDTQYF
TGTGCCCAAGGGAGAAGCACAGATACGCAGTATTTT
>TRBD2|TRBJ2-4|TRBV10-1|-
CASSDPGLAGGSKNIQYF
TGCGCCAGCAGTGACCCGGGACTAGCGGGAGGATCCAAAAACATTCAGTACTTC
>TRBD1|TRBJ2-5|TRBV28|-
CASSQGARETQYF
TGTGCCAGCAGTCAGGGGGCGAGGGAGACCCAGTACTTC
>-|TRBJ1-5|TRBV19|-
CAIGGPDSNQPQHF
TGTGCCATAGGGGGACCGGATAGCAATCAGCCCCAGCATTTT
>TRBD1|TRBJ2-7|TRBV5-4|once
CASSLRQGNEQYF
TGTGCCAGCAGCTTGCGACAGGGCAACGAGCAGTACTTC
>-|TRBJ2-3|TRBV7-2|-
CASSPAKRGTQYF
TGTGCCAGCAGCCCCGCCAAACGGGGTACGCAGTATTTT
>-|TRBJ2-1|TRBV30|-
CAWSGPYNEQFF
TGTGCCTGGAGTGGGCCGTACAATGAGCAGTTCTTC
>TRBD2|TRBJ2-2|TRBV5-1|-
CASSPTLAGVRSGELFF
TGCGCCAGCAGCCCCACCCTAGCGGGAGTCCGATCCGGGGAGCTGTTTTTT
>-|TRBJ1-5|TRBV28|-
CASSLISQPQHF
TGTGCCAGCAGTTTAATAAGCCAGCCCCAGCATTTT
>TRBD1|TRBJ1-5|TRBV4-1|-
CASGFHTGDGNNQPQHF
TGCGCCAGCGGATTTCATACAGGGGACGGGAACAATCAGCCCCAGCATTTT
>-|TRBJ1-5|TRBV5-6|-
CASSSRVEYSNQPQHF
TGTGCCAGCAGCTCCCGGGTTGAATATAGCAATCAGCCCCAGCATTTT
>-|TRBJ2-1|TRBV7-6|-
CASSLSGMYEQFF
TGTGCCAGCAGCTTATCAGGGATGTATGAGCAGTTCTTC
>-|TRBJ1-1|TRBV7-9|-
CASTSTRRGRYTEAFF
TGTGCCAGCACCTCCACTAGACGGGGGAGGTACACTGAAGCTTTCTTT
>TRBD1|TRBJ1-2|TRBV29-1|-
CSVVGQGRGYTF
TGCAGCGTTGTAGGACAGGGGCGAGGCTACACCTTC
>-|TRBJ2-3|TRBV5-1|-
CASSRLQQVSTDTQYF
TGCGCCAGCAGCCGGCTACAGCAGGTTAGCACAGATACGCAGTATTTT
>-|TRBJ2-1|TRBV7-9|-
CASSFHQGGYNEQFF
TGTGCCAGCAGCTTTCATCAGGGGGGCTACAATGAGCAGTTCTTC
>-|TRBJ2-3|TRBV30|-
CAWTASESDTQYF
TGTGCCTGGACGGCCAGCGAGTCAGATACGCAGTATTTT